This T cell receptor (beta chain) emerged from a study of blood T cell repertoires in COVID-19 (dated by TCRdb to 2018 to 2020). Notes on the research overall: The collaborator samples originated in the United States, Italy and Spain and spanned the acute and convalescent phases of COVID-19. The material from the prospective study consisted of cDNA or gDNA derived from T cells, B-cell-depleted T cells, or PBMCs. Subjects who had been exposed to COVID-19, were actively infected with it, or had recovered from it provided the deeply sampled blood TCRbeta repertoires that made up the dataset. The repertoires were made available in a free public database intended to serve as a resource for research on the immune response to SARS-CoV-2. The samples were drawn from two sources: the first 160 participants of the ongoing ImmuneRACE study, and 1,000 to 1,500 subjects contributed by 6 global collaborators. A de-identified subject ID, COVID-19 status, age in years and sex were almost always included in the sample metadata. Where available, HLA class I and class II types were taken from metadata supplied by the sample provider and were not determined by assay-based typing. Results and caveats for the whole study, not just this receptor: How much clinical and demographic metadata was included differed by source and by participant, and the metadata was provided uncurated.

With respect to this clone: Its binding antigen is unknown. Base qualities are missing; no much larger clone stands one base away.

Inclusive of the bounding cysteine and phenylalanine, the CDR3 is 14 residues long. Just the 42-base CDR3 DNA is kept, in frame starting at base 1. Collaborating institutions collected whole blood in K2EDTA tubes following their own protocols. For TCRbeta analysis, collaborators shipped samples in one of three forms: frozen whole blood, isolated PBMCs, or DNA extracted from either of those sample types. TCRbeta CDR3 regions were amplified from genomic DNA by means of the immunoSEQ Assay, a bias-controlled multiplex PCR. Per the original workflow: The number of nucleated cells in each sample was estimated from the amplification of reference gene primers within the assay. To quantify the absolute abundance of each unique TCRbeta CDR3 rearrangement, sequence reads were collapsed and filtered. For each sample, productive Simpson clonality was calculated as the square root of Simpson's diversity index over productive rearrangements. Entries here come from immuneACCESS through TCRdb and include only in-frame sequences with V and J called. Some clones fail to appear in such tables; in the studies checked, an unresolved V gene covers under half of the shortfall, and the cause of the remainder is unknown. That table gives V, J and clone size, and the DNA gave D and trimming. In all, the sample holds roughly 230,000 clones, and roughly 90% of those were seen once. 0.7% of the sample rests with the top ten.

Specimen: peripheral blood. This TCR was recovered from a human donor in a cohort sampled during active COVID-19. Here the chain combines TRBV21-1 and TRBJ1-1. TRBV21-1 is labeled a pseudogene. The sequence in DNA is TGTGCCAGCAGCCCCCGGGGGTTGAACACTGAAGCTTTCTTT. Translated, this is CASSPRGLNTEAFF.